A single sample is the source of the 27 T cell receptor beta chains below, sequenced in a study of shared clonotypes between healthy human individuals. Here immunoSEQ multiplex PCR was the method, and the copy in TCRdb shows in-frame clones only, minus some. This table holds 2 million to 2.5 million clones, under 97% found once. Specimen: naive CD4+ T cells sorted from blood. Subset meaning: CD45RA+ positively selected. Source of these receptors: a man between 18 and 29 years old in good health.

The chain couples TRBV5-1 to TRBJ2-2, with 9 nucleotides matching TRBD2. The length of the CDR3 is 16 residues. Germline V CDR1 and CDR2: SGHRS, YFSETQ. J gave up 5 bases and V 4 bases, and 9 bases lay outside the gene matches. This chain's CDR3 is CASSAGPSGVTGELFF. The CDR3 DNA sequence: TGCGCCAGCAGCGCTGGGCCTAGCGGGGTTACCGGGGAGCTGTTTTTT. Supplemented by reference TRBV5-1 and TRBJ2-2, the full variable domain reads KAGVTQTPRYLIKTRGQQVTLSCSPISGHRSVSWYQQTPGQGLQFLFEYFSETQRNKGNFPGRFSGRQFSNSRSEMNVSTLELGDSALYLCASSAGPSGVTGELFFGEGSRLTVL.

The J gene is TRBJ1-2, the V gene TRBV30, with 7 bases matching TRBD1. CDR1 is GTSNPN, CDR2 SVGIG, per germline (reference sequence). Unmatched junction bases numbered 8, after V lost 4 bases and J lost 6 bases. The CDR3 is 13 amino acids. DNA of the CDR3: TGTGCCTGGATACGTCAGGGGGACCATGGCTACACCTTC. This gives the protein CAWIRQGDHGYTF.

In this sample, this clone turned up once. The V and J genes are TRBV9 and TRBJ1-2; possible D gene TRBD1, 6 bases. V lost 1 base and J 3 bases, leaving 10 bases between the germline ends. Germline CDR1 is SGDLS and CDR2 is YYNGEE. This CDR3 has 14 amino acids. CDR3 sequence: CASSVRSGDYGYTF. In DNA, the CDR3 is TGTGCCAGCAGCGTACGCTCAGGGGACTATGGCTACACCTTC.

The V call is TRBV28, the J call TRBJ1-2; D remains ambiguous. The CDR3 has 12 amino acids. V was pared by 0 bases and J by 8 bases, with 7 bases between. Germline V gene sequence: CDR1 MDHEN, CDR2 SYDVKM. In nucleotides, the CDR3 is TGTGCCAGCAGTTTATGGAGCAGCGGCTACACCTTC. Its protein is CASSLWSSGYTF.

The chain couples TRBV7-2 to TRBJ2-7; D is ambiguous. Trimming shortened V by 0 bases and J by 2 bases, and 11 bases separated the two germline ends. This CDR3 is 15 amino acids long. Looked up from germline, CDR1 is SGHTA and CDR2 is FQGNSA. CDR3 sequence: CASSLARSYAYEQYF. The CDR3 nucleotides read TGTGCCAGCAGCTTAGCGCGGAGTTACGCCTACGAGCAGTACTTC.

This clone was observed once. This rearrangement joins TRBV6-5 to TRBJ1-1; D perhaps matches TRBD1 (6 bases). Germline CDR1 and CDR2: MNHEY and SVGAGI. Trimming took off 5 bases at V and 12 bases at J, with 13 bases between the two ends. This CDR3 comprises 11 residues. CDR3 sequence: CASSQGQRPFF. CDR3 nucleotides: TGTGCCAGCAGTCAAGGACAGAGGCCTTTCTTT.

V and J are TRBV5-1 and TRBJ2-7, with 7 bases that match TRBD2. V gave up 0 bases and J gave up 5 bases; unmatched junction bases: 5. Germline V gives CDR1 SGHRS, CDR2 YFSETQ. The CDR3 extends over 14 amino acids. CDR3 nucleotide sequence: TGCGCCAGCAGCTTGGGGGATCGGGGGGACGAGCAGTACTTC. It yields the protein CASSLGDRGDEQYF.

The chain joins TRBV5-1 to TRBJ2-5; TRBD2 matches at 13 bases. The CDR3 extends over 20 amino acids. CDR1 and CDR2 from the germline V gene are SGHRS and YFSETQ. Trimming removed 2 bases from V and 5 bases from J; junction bases left unmatched: 18. The CDR3 region is CASSFRPPGTSGNTLETQYF. In DNA form, the CDR3 reads TGCGCCAGCAGCTTTCGGCCACCCGGGACTAGCGGGAATACCCTGGAGACCCAGTACTTC.

This chain connects TRBV25-1 to TRBJ2-6, with 7 positions matching TRBD2. V gave up 6 bases and J gave up 0 bases; unmatched junction bases: 5. This CDR3 region has 16 residues. Germline V gene sequence: CDR1 MGHDK, CDR2 SYGVNS. The CDR3 loop is CASRRGGDSGANVLTF. CDR3 sequence (DNA): TGTGCCAGCAGACGGGGAGGGGACTCTGGGGCCAACGTCCTGACTTTC.

The chain is built from TRBV5-4 and TRBJ2-4; possibly TRBD1 for D (5 bases). Germline CDR1 and CDR2: SGHNT and YYREEE (reference sequence). Trimming removed 0 bases from V and 0 bases from J, with 10 bases in between. CDR3 length: 16 residues. The CDR3 protein is CASSLADTQAKNIQYF. CDR3 coding DNA: TGTGCCAGCAGCTTGGCGGACACCCAAGCCAAAAACATTCAGTACTTC.

The V gene is TRBV2, the J gene TRBJ2-4; D gene ambiguous. V gave up 5 bases and J gave up 0 bases, with 11 bases separating them. Germline V CDR1 and CDR2: SNHLY, FYNNEI. The length of the CDR3 is 15 residues. The CDR3 reads CASSKDGLAKNIQYF. CDR3 DNA: TGTGCCAGCAGTAAGGACGGGTTAGCCAAAAACATTCAGTACTTC.

J is TRBJ2-3 and V is TRBV7-9; D gene uncertain. The germline V and J ends were trimmed by 0 bases and 3 bases, with 10 bases remaining between them. The CDR3 sequence is 15 residues long. Germline V CDR1 and CDR2: SEHNR, FQNEAQ (reference sequence). The CDR3 DNA is TGTGCCAGCAGCTTAGCGTCTCCTAGGACAGATACGCAGTATTTT. This codes for CASSLASPRTDTQYF.

The CDR3 DNA is TGTGCCAGCACTAACGGGGGGGGGATCTATGGCTACACCTTC. Encoded protein: CASTNGGGIYGYTF. V gene TRBV6-5 combines with J gene TRBJ1-2; D might be TRBD1 (5 bases). Deletions cut 7 bases from V and 4 bases from J, with 16 bases between. From germline, CDR1 is MNHEY and CDR2 SVGAGI. The CDR3 is 14 amino acids.

Turning to this clone: The identical CDR3 is also encoded by other nucleotide sequences in the sample. The V call is TRBV9, the J call TRBJ1-6; D is unresolved. The germline CDR1 and CDR2 sequences are SGDLS and YYNGEE. This CDR3 spans 15 amino acids. Trimming left V 4 bases short and J 0 bases short, with 8 bases between. CDR3 DNA: TGTGCCAGCAGCCCAGGCGGCTCCTATAATTCACCCCTCCACTTT. Its protein product is CASSPGGSYNSPLHF. Together with reference TRBV9 and TRBJ1-6, the CDR3 gives the full variable domain: DSGVTQTPKHLITATGQRVTLRCSPRSGDLSVYWYQQSLDQGLQFLIQYYNGEERAKGNILERFSAQQFPDLHSELNLSSLELGDSALYFCASSPGGSYNSPLHFGNGTRLTVT.

The table lists this clone with a few counts. Other DNA sequences within the sample encode an identical CDR3. The chain recombines TRBV5-6 with TRBJ1-2; a possible D gene is TRBD1 (6 bases). This CDR3 is built from 13 residues. The V end lost 4 bases, the J end lost 2 bases, and 9 bases lay between the germline ends. Germline CDR1 SGHDT, CDR2 YYEEEE. Here the CDR3 reads CASSLDRNYGYTF. In nucleotides, the CDR3 is TGTGCCAGCAGCCTGGACAGAAACTATGGCTACACCTTC.

This rearrangement joins TRBV2 to TRBJ2-7; a weak D match, TRBD1 (5 bases). The V end was cut by 0 bases, the J end by 2 bases, with 14 bases between. CDR1 SNHLY and CDR2 FYNNEI come from the germline V gene. CDR3 length: 16 residues. The CDR3 nucleotides read TGTGCCAGCAGTGAAGCGGGGCCAGTTAGTACCTACGAGCAGTACTTC. It specifies CASSEAGPVSTYEQYF.

CDR3 sequence (DNA): TGTGCCAGCGGCCTTTATGGGGATGAAAAACTGTTTTTT. It yields the protein CASGLYGDEKLFF. This rearrangement joins TRBV6-5 to TRBJ1-4; no reliable D call. Germline assignment: CDR1 MNHEY and CDR2 SVGAGI. Trimming removed 8 bases from V and 6 bases from J, with 13 bases in between. The CDR3 length is 13 residues.

The V gene is TRBV4-1, the J gene TRBJ2-1; 7 bases map to TRBD1. The CDR3 runs 15 residues. Trimming at V came to 3 bases and at J to 6 bases, leaving 8 bases not matched to a gene. CDR1 is MGHRA and CDR2 is YSYEKL in the germline V gene. CDR3 residues: CASSHDRASINEQFF. The CDR3 DNA is TGCGCCAGCAGCCACGACAGGGCATCGATCAATGAGCAGTTCTTC.

For the CDR3, the DNA is TGTGCCAGCAGTTACACCTGGACAGGGGGCACTGAAGCTTTCTTT. Translation: CASSYTWTGGTEAFF. The chain is built from TRBV6-6 and TRBJ1-1; 10 nucleotides match TRBD1. Germline assignment: CDR1 MNHNY and CDR2 SVGAGI (reference sequence). The CDR3 consists of 15 residues. V was clipped by 2 bases and J by 4 bases; unmatched bases: 4.

The rearrangement joins TRBV30 to TRBJ1-1, with D possibly being TRBD1 (5 bases). The germline CDR1 and CDR2 sequences are GTSNPN and SVGIG (reference sequence). The CDR3 is made up of 15 amino acids. V was trimmed by 2 bases and J by 6 bases, leaving 19 bases between them. CDR3 coding DNA: TGTGCCTGGAGTTCCCTTGGGGCAGGCAGGCCTGAAGCTTTCTTT. It yields the protein CAWSSLGAGRPEAFF. Using reference TRBV30 and TRBJ1-1 for the parts outside the CDR3, the full variable domain is SQTIHQWPATLVQPVGSPLSLECTVEGTSNPNLYWYRQAAGRGLQLLFYSVGIGQISSEVPQNLSASRPQDRQFILSSKKLLLSDSGFYLCAWSSLGAGRPEAFFGQGTRLTVV.

This clone showed up just once. This chain joins TRBV7-2 and TRBJ2-7; 7 bases match TRBD1. The CDR3 contains 16 residues. Looked up from germline, CDR1 is SGHTA and CDR2 is FQGNSA. The ends lost 3 bases at V and 2 bases at J; junction bases unmatched: 10. Here the CDR3 reads CASSFLTGVVPYEQYF. The CDR3 nucleotides read TGTGCCAGCAGCTTCCTCACAGGGGTTGTGCCCTACGAGCAGTACTTC.

A single count supports this clone. V usage is TRBV5-6 and J usage is TRBJ2-5; D might be TRBD2 (6 bases). The CDR3 is made up of 16 amino acids. V was shortened by 0 bases and J by 5 bases, with 17 bases between the two germline ends. Germline values: CDR1 SGHDT, CDR2 YYEEEE. The CDR3 DNA is TGTGCCAGCAGCTTGGTTGCCGGGGGACCCCGTGAGACCCAGTACTTC. This codes for CASSLVAGGPRETQYF.

The chain recombines TRBV6-1 with TRBJ2-2; D call uncertain. CDR1 is MNHNS, CDR2 SASEGT, per germline. Trimming cost V 3 bases and J 4 bases, with 9 bases left between them. The CDR3 extends over 14 amino acids. In DNA form, the CDR3 reads TGTGCCAGCAGTGATAGGGTCTCCACCGGGGAGCTGTTTTTT. Translating it yields CASSDRVSTGELFF.

The genes are TRBV6-5 and TRBJ1-5; TRBD1 might be the D (5 bases). The CDR3 sequence is 11 residues long. CDR1 MNHEY and CDR2 SVGAGI come from the germline V gene. V dropped 8 bases and J dropped 6 bases, with 8 bases sitting between them. The CDR3: CASRRGQPQHF. The CDR3 DNA is TGTGCCAGCCGAAGGGGTCAGCCCCAGCATTTT.

About this clone itself: The same CDR3 arises from other DNA sequences in this sample as well. The rearrangement joins TRBV5-1 to TRBJ2-7, with D perhaps being TRBD1 or TRBD2 (5 bases each). In germline, CDR1 is SGHRS, CDR2 YFSETQ. Trimming cost V 0 bases and J 2 bases, with 12 bases left between them. The CDR3 covers 15 residues. The CDR3 here is CASSLGGTGPYEQYF. The CDR3 nucleotides read TGCGCCAGCAGCTTGGGAGGGACCGGGCCCTACGAGCAGTACTTC.

This chain joins TRBV4-3 and TRBJ2-5; D not certain. The V end lost 1 base, the J end lost 4 bases, and 10 bases lay between the germline ends. Looked up from germline, CDR1 is LGHNA and CDR2 is YSLEER. The CDR3 length is 14 residues. CDR3 bases: TGCGCCAGCAGCCAAGTAAGGGAAGGAGAGACCCAGTACTTC. Its translation is CASSQVREGETQYF.

The V gene is TRBV6-6, the J gene TRBJ1-2; the D is unclear. V lost 6 bases and J 4 bases, leaving 12 bases between the germline ends. CDR1 and CDR2 (germline): MNHNY, SVGAGI (reference sequence). There are 13 residues in the CDR3. CDR3 DNA sequence: TGTGCCAGCAGACCCGGCGGGCTCTATGGCTACACCTTC. It translates to CASRPGGLYGYTF.